The 27 T cell receptor beta chains reported below all come from one sample, sequenced in a study of regulatory T cells in long-lasting Graves disease. Arm-PCR of CDR3 regions and iRepertoire HTBI primers were used to build TCR beta libraries. One entry per CDR3 protein, called by TCRdb with MiXCR from the multiplex PCR reads. The table shows approximately 400,000 distinct CDR3 sequences, with about a quarter occurring only once. As for time point: persistent/refractory GD, antithyroid drugs over 5 years with positive TRAb. There was RNA extracted from PBMCs, and the TCR library was made from it. The material sequenced was peripheral blood mononuclear cells (PBMCs), taken when the disease was refractory, from a patient treated with antithyroid drugs. The receptors were sampled from a female donor with Graves disease.

This clonotype has a handful of counts. Germline is not matched at one junction end, which may reflect a read error. The chain employs TRBV7-7 and TRBJ2-7; 11 bases fit TRBD2. Germline loops: CDR1 SSHAT, CDR2 FNYEAQ (reference sequence). The CDR3 runs 15 residues. The CDR3 DNA is TGTGCTAGCAGCACCGGACTAGCGGGCGTCTACGAGCAGTACTTC. Residues: CASSTGLAGVYEQYF.

The V gene is TRBV12-3 or TRBV12-4, the J gene TRBJ2-7; 7 nucleotides agree with TRBD1. This CDR3 has 14 residues. The V and J ends lost 6 bases and 4 bases, in that order; junction bases with no gene match: 9. CDR3 protein: CASSGQDLGYEQYF. As DNA, the CDR3 is TGTGCCAGCAGCGGACAGGATTTAGGGTACGAGCAGTACTTC.

The V gene is TRBV2, the J gene TRBJ1-5; a weak D match, TRBD1 (5 bases). CDR3 length equals 15 residues. From germline, CDR1 is SNHLY and CDR2 FYNNEI. Trimming took off 6 bases at V and 0 bases at J, with 12 bases between the two ends. In nucleotides, the CDR3 is TGTGCCAGCAGCCCGGGGCGGAATAGCAATCAGCCCCAGCATTTT. This gives the protein CASSPGRNSNQPQHF.

J is TRBJ2-1 and V is TRBV4-3, with 7 bases aligning to TRBD2. V shed 1 base and J 2 bases; nucleotides not matched to a gene: 14. The germline V gene encodes CDR1 LGHNA and CDR2 YSLEER. This CDR3 has 19 amino acids. Here the CDR3 DNA reads TGCGCCAGCAGCCAAGGACCTACCACGGGCCTAGCGGCCTACAATGAGCAGTTCTTC. Protein: CASSQGPTTGLAAYNEQFF.

The chain links TRBV19 to TRBJ1-3; D is possibly TRBD1 (5 bases). The germline V gene encodes CDR1 LNHDA and CDR2 SQIVND (reference sequence). V shed 3 bases and J shed 3 bases, with 15 bases lying between them. The CDR3 has 16 residues. CDR3 sequence: CASSIYGTYLGNTIYF. The CDR3 DNA reads as TGTGCCAGTAGTATCTACGGGACGTACCTTGGAAACACCATATATTTT.

At least ten counts were recorded for this clonotype. The gene calls are TRBV7-2 and TRBJ2-7; D gene uncertain. The CDR3 extends over 13 amino acids. Germline CDR1 SGHTA, CDR2 FQGNSA. V was clipped by 4 bases and J by 6 bases, with 13 bases between them. CDR3 in amino acids: CASSSPPPAEQYF. Written as DNA, the CDR3 is TGTGCCAGCAGCTCTCCTCCCCCGGCCGAGCAGTACTTC.

This clonotype was detected a few times. The V and J genes are TRBV6-5 and TRBJ2-7, with TRBD2 matching over 7 bases. The CDR3 spans 14 residues. Germline CDR1 is MNHEY and CDR2 is SVGAGI. V lost 2 bases to trimming and J lost 3 bases; unmatched junction nucleotides: 4. CDR3 DNA sequence: TGTGCCAGCAGTTACAACGCGGGAGTCTACGAGCAGTACTTC. Translation: CASSYNAGVYEQYF.

V is TRBV13 and J is TRBJ2-7, with 8 nucleotides matching TRBD2. The J segment lost 5 bases and the V segment lost 8 bases, leaving 26 bases of the junction unmatched. Germline CDR1 and CDR2: PRHDT and FYEKMQ (reference sequence). The CDR3 length is 19 residues. The DNA of the CDR3 is TGTGCCAGCCAGCTTTGGGGGGCGCGCAAATCGGGAGGGCCCCACGAGCAGTACTTC. It encodes CASQLWGARKSGGPHEQYF.

This clonotype was seen a handful of times. Sequence at one end of the junction differs from germline and may be a read error. The CDR3 region is CASSLEGGNMPETQYF. The CDR3 DNA is TGTGCCAGCAGTTTGGAGGGGGGGAACATGCCAGAGACCCAGTACTTC. J is TRBJ2-5 and V is TRBV5-5; D is perhaps TRBD2 (7 bases). Germline V CDR1 and CDR2: SGHKS, YYEKEE (reference sequence). CDR3 length: 16 residues.

This chain joins TRBV28 and TRBJ1-2, with TRBD1 as a possible D gene (5 bases). Germline CDR1 reads MDHEN; CDR2 reads SYDVKM. This CDR3 is 15 amino acids long. Trimming cost V 2 bases and J 5 bases, with 15 bases left between them. The CDR3 loop is CASSLVGGGGYGYTF. Here the CDR3 DNA reads TGTGCCAGCAGTTTAGTGGGAGGTGGGGGGTATGGCTACACCTTC.

This clonotype was counted many times. This chain uses TRBV20-1 with TRBJ2-7; a weak D match, TRBD2 (5 bases). Trimming removed 4 bases from V and 10 bases from J, with 20 bases in between. The CDR3 covers 13 residues. The germline gives CDR1 DFQATT, CDR2 SNEGSKA (reference sequence). CDR3 sequence reads: CSATYGGNPAQYF. CDR3 DNA: TGCAGTGCTACCTATGGAGGTAATCCGGCCCAGTACTTC.

This clonotype was recorded a few times. The genes are TRBV20-1 and TRBJ2-7; 8 bases align to TRBD2. The CDR3 totals 15 residues. V dropped 1 base and J dropped 3; count of bases not matched to a gene: 8. CDR1 and CDR2 from the germline V gene are DFQATT and SNEGSKA (reference sequence). The DNA for the CDR3 is TGCAGTGCTAGAGTCACTAGCGGAAATTTCTACGAGCAGTACTTC. It encodes CSARVTSGNFYEQYF.

V and J are TRBV2 and TRBJ2-2, with D tentatively TRBD1 (6 bases). Germline V gene sequence: CDR1 SNHLY, CDR2 FYNNEI. Trimming took off 2 bases at V and 6 bases at J, with 16 bases between the two ends. This CDR3 has 16 amino acids. The CDR3 region is CASSEPVLAGAGELFF. The CDR3 nucleotides are TGTGCCAGCAGTGAACCGGTTCTAGCAGGGGCCGGGGAGCTGTTTTTT.

V and J are TRBV25-1 and TRBJ2-1; D not resolved. Germline CDR1 is MGHDK and CDR2 is SYGVNS. V lost 1 base and J 12 bases, leaving 10 bases between the germline ends. This CDR3 contains 12 residues. Here the CDR3 reads CASSESGGVQFF. The CDR3 DNA is TGTGCCAGCAGTGAATCTGGCGGAGTGCAGTTCTTC.

The chain employs TRBV7-6 and TRBJ2-3; 8 positions match TRBD2. With V trimmed by 5 bases and J by 2 bases, 12 bases remained unmatched. The V gene's germline CDR1 is SGHVS and CDR2 FNYEAQ. The length of the CDR3 is 17 residues. The CDR3 loop reads CASSPRALAGYTDTQYF. The CDR3, as DNA: TGTGCCAGCAGCCCCAGGGCCCTAGCGGGTTACACAGATACGCAGTATTTT.

This CDR3 reads CSIWTDMNTEAFF. CDR3 nucleotides: TGCAGCATCTGGACGGACATGAACACTGAAGCTTTCTTT. The chain recombines TRBV29-1 with TRBJ1-1; tentatively, D is TRBD1 (5 bases). Germline CDR1 reads SQVTM; CDR2 reads ANQGSEA. With 8 bases removed from V and 0 bases from J, the gap between germline ends came to 13 bases. CDR3 size: 13 residues.

This clonotype was seen repeatedly, ten times or more. V gene TRBV28 combines with J gene TRBJ1-2; D remains ambiguous. This CDR3 region has 12 residues. The V gene lost 10 bases and the J gene lost 5 bases, with 14 bases spanning the gap. Germline CDR1 reads MDHEN; CDR2 reads SYDVKM. DNA of the CDR3: TGTGCCACCAACTACGAGGGTTATGGCTACACCTTC. Translated, it gives CATNYEGYGYTF.

At least ten counts were recorded for this clonotype. V gene TRBV6-5 combines with J gene TRBJ1-3, with unresolved D. Germline V gene lookup returns CDR1 MNHEY and CDR2 SVGAGI. CDR3 size: 13 residues. Trimming took 4 bases from V and 0 from J, leaving 4 bases between them. In DNA form, the CDR3 reads TGTGCCAGCAGTTCGGTCTCTGGAAACACCATATATTTT. Residues: CASSSVSGNTIYF.

This clonotype occurred many times. The chain has TRBV15 and TRBJ2-2, with D possibly matching TRBD1 (6 bases). Trimming removed 1 base from V and 0 bases from J, with 12 bases in between. The CDR3 covers 17 residues. CDR1 is LNHNV, CDR2 YYDKDF, per germline (reference sequence). CDR3 amino acids: CATSRGSGGANTGELFF. CDR3 coding DNA: TGTGCCACCAGCAGAGGTTCTGGGGGCGCGAACACCGGGGAGCTGTTTTTT.

This clonotype came up a few times. This rearrangement joins TRBV28 to TRBJ1-6, with D unclear. The germline V gene encodes CDR1 MDHEN and CDR2 SYDVKM. V was clipped by 8 bases and J by 2 bases, with 7 bases between them. The CDR3 consists of 13 residues. Here the CDR3 reads CASRQPYNSPLHF. The CDR3 nucleotides read TGTGCCAGCCGACAACCCTATAATTCACCCCTCCACTTT. Combining the CDR3 with reference TRBV28 and TRBJ1-6 gives the whole variable domain DVKVTQSSRYLVKRTGEKVFLECVQDMDHENMFWYRQDPGLGLRLIYFSYDVKMKEKGDIPEGYSVSREKKERFSLILESASTNQTSMYLCASRQPYNSPLHFGNGTRLTVT.

The V call is TRBV6-5, the J call TRBJ1-5; D call uncertain. Trimming pared 6 bases from V and 5 bases from J, leaving 11 bases between. This CDR3 has 13 amino acids. Germline V gene sequence: CDR1 MNHEY, CDR2 SVGAGI. Here the CDR3 reads CASRYSNDQPQHF. DNA for the CDR3: TGTGCCAGCAGGTACAGCAACGATCAGCCCCAGCATTTT.

This clonotype was seen at least ten times. The V call is TRBV28, the J call TRBJ2-7; TRBD2 agrees at 13 bases. Germline CDR1 reads MDHEN; CDR2 reads SYDVKM. CDR3 length: 19 residues. The J segment lost 0 bases and the V segment lost 4 bases, leaving 12 bases of the junction unmatched. As DNA, the CDR3 is TGTGCCAGCAGTTCCGACCGACTAGCGGGAGGACTCAGCTCCTACGAGCAGTACTTC. Translation: CASSSDRLAGGLSSYEQYF.

This clonotype was observed at least ten times. V gene TRBV29-1 combines with J gene TRBJ1-1; 7 bases line up with TRBD1. Germline V lookup: CDR1 SQVTM, CDR2 ANQGSEA. With 6 bases clipped from V and 3 bases from J, the junction kept 7 bases outside the gene matches. This CDR3 spans 13 amino acids. The CDR3 protein is CSVRTGQYTEAFF. As DNA, the CDR3 is TGCAGCGTGCGGACAGGACAGTACACTGAAGCTTTCTTT.

This clonotype was found many times. V and J are TRBV6-5 and TRBJ2-7; 9 nucleotides agree with TRBD2. Germline CDR1 reads MNHEY; CDR2 reads SVGAGI. The ends lost 0 bases at V and 6 bases at J; junction bases unmatched: 12. The CDR3 contains 17 residues. CDR3 in amino acids: CASSYSISPSGRFEQYF. CDR3 in DNA: TGTGCCAGCAGTTACTCGATAAGTCCCAGCGGGAGGTTCGAGCAGTACTTC.

This clonotype occurred a few times. The chain's CDR3 is CASSDSLGGYTGELFF. CDR3 in DNA: TGTGCCAGCAGTGACAGTCTCGGAGGGTACACCGGGGAGCTGTTTTTT. The rearrangement links TRBV2 to TRBJ2-2; D perhaps matches TRBD2 (6 bases). The germline gives CDR1 SNHLY, CDR2 FYNNEI. V was cut by 3 bases and J by 3 bases, with 14 bases left in between. CDR3 length: 16 amino acids. Based on the CDR3 plus reference TRBV2 and TRBJ2-2, the full variable domain is EPEVTQTPSHQVTQMGQEVILRCVPISNHLYFYWYRQILGQKVEFLVSFYNNEISEKSEIFDDQFSVERPDGSNFTLKIRSTKLEDSAMYFCASSDSLGGYTGELFFGEGSRLTVL.

About this clonotype: A much more abundant neighbour one base away suggests this may be a read error. The CDR3: CASSYTNTEASF. The CDR3 DNA reads TGTGCCAGCAGTTACACGAACACTGAAGCTTCCTTT. This chain uses TRBV2 with TRBJ1-1; D remains ambiguous. The CDR3 totals 12 residues. Germline CDR1 SNHLY, CDR2 FYNNEI.

The chain uses TRBV6-5 and TRBJ2-5, with D possibly TRBD2 on 6 matching bases. Between the trimmed V and J ends, which lost 2 bases and 9 bases, there was a span of 7 bases. The CDR3 has 11 amino acids. CDR1 and CDR2 from the germline V gene are MNHEY and SVGAGI. The CDR3 region has the DNA TGTGCCAGCAGTTACGGGGAGGCCCAGTACTTC. Its protein product is CASSYGEAQYF.